This is a list of T cell receptor beta chains from one sample in a study of spatial heterogeneity in lung cancer. TCRdb re-derived calls from the 5' RACE reads in MiXCR, one entry per CDR3 protein. The table lists about 2,900 distinct CDR3 sequences, roughly an eighth of them singletons, with 22% in the top ten. This specimen was lung tumor tissue, taken at surgery. These receptors originate from a male donor with early-stage non-small cell lung cancer. CDR3s include the opening cysteine and the closing phenylalanine or tryptophan. A D gene is named only where the DNA matches it firmly. Clone size is not always given. Where it is, it says once, few, many or a class for expanded clones.

v_gene: TRBV4-3
j_gene: TRBJ2-1
d_gene: .
abundance: medium-sized
CDR3nt: TGCGCCAGCAGCCAAGATCGGATGTTACCCTACAATGAGCAGTTCTTC
CDR3aa: CASSQDRMLPYNEQFF

v_gene: TRBV29-1
j_gene: TRBJ1-2
d_gene: .
abundance: .
CDR3nt: TGCAGCGTTGGAGCACAGGATCTTGGCTACACCTTC
CDR3aa: CSVGAQDLGYTF

v_gene: TRBV5-1
j_gene: TRBJ1-1
d_gene: .
abundance: .
CDR3nt: TGCGCCAGCAGCTTGGGGGAAACTCGGGGAGCTTTCTTT
CDR3aa: CASSLGETRGAFF

v_gene: TRBV30
j_gene: TRBJ2-4
d_gene: .
abundance: medium-sized
CDR3nt: TGTGCCTGGACAGGACGGGTCTCGAAAAACATTCAGTACTTC
CDR3aa: CAWTGRVSKNIQYF

v_gene: TRBV6-6
j_gene: TRBJ1-6
d_gene: .
abundance: medium-sized
CDR3nt: TGTGCCAGCAGACGAGGACAGTTCCCCTCGGGTTCACCCCTCCACTTT
CDR3aa: CASRRGQFPSGSPLHF

v_gene: TRBV29-1
j_gene: TRBJ2-5
d_gene: .
abundance: medium-sized
CDR3nt: TGCAGCGTACGAGACAGAGGGACCCAGTACTTC
CDR3aa: CSVRDRGTQYF

v_gene: TRBV6-5
j_gene: TRBJ1-3
d_gene: .
abundance: many
CDR3nt: TGTGCCAGCATAAGCTCTGGAAACACCATATATTTT
CDR3aa: CASISSGNTIYF

v_gene: TRBV5-1
j_gene: TRBJ2-7
d_gene: TRBD1
abundance: many
CDR3nt: TGCGCCAGCACCTCCGGGACAGGAACCTACGAGCAGTACTTC
CDR3aa: CASTSGTGTYEQYF

v_gene: TRBV3-1
j_gene: TRBJ2-7
d_gene: TRBD2
abundance: .
CDR3nt: TGTGCCAGCAGCCTCGGGACTAGCGGGGGTGACGAGCAGTACTTC
CDR3aa: CASSLGTSGGDEQYF

v_gene: TRBV13
j_gene: TRBJ2-1
d_gene: .
abundance: medium-sized
CDR3nt: TGTGCCAGCAGCCTGACTAGTGAATCTGAGCAGTTCTTC
CDR3aa: CASSLTSESEQFF

v_gene: TRBV7-6
j_gene: TRBJ2-5
d_gene: TRBD1
abundance: medium-sized
CDR3nt: TGTGCCAGCAGCGCGAACAGGGGAAAAGAGACCCAGTACTTC
CDR3aa: CASSANRGKETQYF

v_gene: TRBV24-1
j_gene: TRBJ2-2
d_gene: TRBD2
abundance: medium-sized
CDR3nt: TGTGCCACCAGTGATTTCCCAGCGGGAGAGACCGGGGAGCTGTTTTTT
CDR3aa: CATSDFPAGETGELFF

v_gene: TRBV6-4
j_gene: TRBJ2-5
d_gene: .
abundance: .
CDR3nt: TGTGCCAGCAGTGACAGAGGAATGTGGACCCAGTACTTC
CDR3aa: CASSDRGMWTQYF

v_gene: TRBV6-1
j_gene: TRBJ2-5
d_gene: .
abundance: few
CDR3nt: TGTGCCAGCAGTGAACAGGATTGGCTAGCACCTCCGGCTGAGACCCAGTACTTC
CDR3aa: CASSEQDWLAPPAETQYF

v_gene: TRBV7-2
j_gene: TRBJ2-1
d_gene: .
abundance: medium-sized
CDR3nt: TGTGCCAGCAGCTTCCGGTTAACGGGGGTTTACAATGAGCAGTTCTTC
CDR3aa: CASSFRLTGVYNEQFF

v_gene: TRBV6-5
j_gene: TRBJ1-1
d_gene: .
abundance: .
CDR3nt: TGTGCCAGCTGTAAACAGGGAAGCACTGAAGCTTTCTTT
CDR3aa: CASCKQGSTEAFF

v_gene: TRBV2
j_gene: TRBJ1-4
d_gene: .
abundance: large
CDR3nt: TGTGCCTGTCAAACAGACCTCGAAAAACTGTTTTTT
CDR3aa: CACQTDLEKLFF

v_gene: TRBV7-8
j_gene: TRBJ2-6
d_gene: .
abundance: medium-sized
CDR3nt: TGTGCCAGCAGCCCTCTTTCGGGGTACGGGGCCAACGTCCTGACTTTC
CDR3aa: CASSPLSGYGANVLTF

v_gene: TRBV5-1
j_gene: TRBJ2-2
d_gene: TRBD1
abundance: .
CDR3nt: TGCGCCAGCAGCGTGGGACAGGGGACCGGGGAGCTGTTTTTT
CDR3aa: CASSVGQGTGELFF

v_gene: TRBV5-5
j_gene: TRBJ2-3
d_gene: .
abundance: few
CDR3nt: TGTGCCAGCAGCTTGGCAGGTCTCACAGATACGCAGTATTTT
CDR3aa: CASSLAGLTDTQYF

v_gene: TRBV11-2
j_gene: TRBJ2-1
d_gene: .
abundance: .
CDR3nt: TGTGCCAGCAGCTTTGCCCTGAGTAATAATGAGCAGTTCTTC
CDR3aa: CASSFALSNNEQFF

v_gene: TRBV9
j_gene: TRBJ1-1
d_gene: .
abundance: .
CDR3nt: TGTGCCAGCAGCCCAGGGGTTGGTGAAGCTTTCTTT
CDR3aa: CASSPGVGEAFF

v_gene: TRBV20-1
j_gene: TRBJ1-1
d_gene: .
abundance: many
CDR3nt: TGCAGTGCTAGAGACAGGGTGAACACTGAAGCTTTCTTT
CDR3aa: CSARDRVNTEAFF

v_gene: TRBV7-9
j_gene: TRBJ2-2
d_gene: .
abundance: medium-sized
CDR3nt: TGTGCCAGCAGCTTTCGGGGCGGGGAGCTGTTTTTT
CDR3aa: CASSFRGGELFF

v_gene: TRBV7-9
j_gene: TRBJ1-1
d_gene: .
abundance: medium-sized
CDR3nt: TGTGCCAGCAGTAAAGGGGCGGTGAACACTGAAGCTTTCTTT
CDR3aa: CASSKGAVNTEAFF

v_gene: TRBV5-4
j_gene: TRBJ2-3
d_gene: .
abundance: many
CDR3nt: TGTGCCAGCAAGGTCGCCATCACAGATACGCAGTATTTT
CDR3aa: CASKVAITDTQYF

v_gene: TRBV7-9
j_gene: TRBJ1-2
d_gene: TRBD1
abundance: .
CDR3nt: TGTGCCAGCAGCTGGGGACAGGGTAGGGGCTATGGCTACACCTTC
CDR3aa: CASSWGQGRGYGYTF

v_gene: TRBV4-2
j_gene: TRBJ2-7
d_gene: .
abundance: few
CDR3nt: TGTGCCAGCAGCCAAGACAGCTCCTACGAGCAGTACTTC
CDR3aa: CASSQDSSYEQYF

v_gene: TRBV7-6
j_gene: TRBJ2-2
d_gene: .
abundance: medium-sized
CDR3nt: TGTGCCAGCGGTACCACACGGACGAACACCGGGGAGCTGTTTTTT
CDR3aa: CASGTTRTNTGELFF

v_gene: TRBV20-1
j_gene: TRBJ2-7
d_gene: TRBD2
abundance: medium-sized
CDR3nt: TGCAGTGCTAAGAGCGGGAGTTTCTACGAGCAGTACTTC
CDR3aa: CSAKSGSFYEQYF

v_gene: TRBV20-1
j_gene: TRBJ1-1
d_gene: TRBD1
abundance: medium-sized
CDR3nt: TGCAGTGCTAGAGATTGGGACAGAAGCACTGAAGCTTTCTTT
CDR3aa: CSARDWDRSTEAFF

v_gene: TRBV7-6
j_gene: TRBJ2-7
d_gene: .
abundance: .
CDR3nt: TGTGCCAGCAGCTTCCAGACGGGGCCCTACGAGCAGTACTTC
CDR3aa: CASSFQTGPYEQYF

v_gene: TRBV7-2
j_gene: TRBJ2-4
d_gene: .
abundance: .
CDR3nt: TGTGCCAGCAGCTTATCCGGCCCAGGGAAAGGGAGGTACATTCAGTACTTC
CDR3aa: CASSLSGPGKGRYIQYF

v_gene: TRBV21-1
j_gene: TRBJ2-4
d_gene: .
abundance: medium-sized
CDR3nt: TGTGCCAGCAGCAAAGTTCCCCAAGGCATTCAGTACTTC
CDR3aa: CASSKVPQGIQYF

v_gene: TRBV20-1
j_gene: TRBJ2-7
d_gene: .
abundance: medium-sized
CDR3nt: TGCAGTGCTAGAAACTACTTTAATTACGAGCAGTACTTC
CDR3aa: CSARNYFNYEQYF

v_gene: TRBV3-2
j_gene: TRBJ2-5
d_gene: .
abundance: .
CDR3nt: TGTGCCAGTTCTCTTGGGCGGGAGTGGGGACGGACCCAGTACTTC
CDR3aa: CASSLGREWGRTQYF

v_gene: TRBV20-1
j_gene: TRBJ2-5
d_gene: .
abundance: medium-sized
CDR3nt: TGCAGTGCTAGAGGGGCCCCCGGGCTTTCGGGAAGCGAGACCCAGTACTTC
CDR3aa: CSARGAPGLSGSETQYF

v_gene: TRBV3-1
j_gene: TRBJ2-7
d_gene: TRBD2
abundance: medium-sized
CDR3nt: TGTGCCAGCAGCCTAGCGGGAGTATACGAGCAGTACTTC
CDR3aa: CASSLAGVYEQYF

v_gene: TRBV5-1
j_gene: TRBJ2-7
d_gene: .
abundance: medium-sized
CDR3nt: TGCGCCAGCAGCTTGGCAGGCAGAAGCTCCTACGAGCAGTACTTC
CDR3aa: CASSLAGRSSYEQYF

v_gene: TRBV5-1
j_gene: TRBJ2-7
d_gene: .
abundance: medium-sized
CDR3nt: TGCGCCAGCAGCTTTGGTCTAGTCTCCTACGAGCAGTACTTC
CDR3aa: CASSFGLVSYEQYF